These 11 T cell receptor beta chains were all obtained from the same sample, sequenced in a study of human T cells and chemical hapten exposure. Specified time point: pre-sensitization, week 0. Documented treatment: therapeutic diphenylcyclopropenone sensitization with weekly scalp DPC. Via MiXCR, TCRdb re-called the RACE reads, giving one row per CDR3 protein. The table has approximately 320,000 distinct CDR3 sequences, about 5% seen once. Here the sequenced sample was whole blood, taken in connection with sensitization to the hapten diphenylcyclopropenone (DPC). These receptors came from a woman younger than 30 with alopecia areata. Some clones in this sample may be carry-over from other donors' samples.

The chain combines TRBV20-1 with TRBJ1-5; 9 nucleotides match TRBD1. There are 13 residues in the CDR3. V lost 6 bases, J lost 7 bases, and 7 bases stayed unmatched. Germline V lookup: CDR1 DFQATT, CDR2 SNEGSKA (reference sequence). CDR3 coding DNA: TGCAGTGCAAAGCGACAGGGGGGCCAGCCCCAGCATTTT. It codes for CSAKRQGGQPQHF.

The chain uses TRBV19 and TRBJ2-3, with D tentatively TRBD2 (6 bases). Germline CDR1 is LNHDA and CDR2 is SQIVND (reference sequence). V was shortened by 6 bases and J by 2 bases, with 15 bases between the two germline ends. CDR3 length: 15 residues. The CDR3 DNA is TGTGCCAGTAGGGGTGGAGGGATGAACACAGATACGCAGTATTTT. Residues: CASRGGGMNTDTQYF.

The chain has TRBV7-8 and TRBJ1-1; 9 bases align to TRBD1. Trimming cost V 5 bases and J 0 bases; bases outside gene matches: 13. This CDR3 region has 18 residues. Germline lookup yields CDR1 SGHVS and CDR2 FQNEAQ. This chain's CDR3 is CASSLRQGVSVMNTEAFF. The CDR3 bases are TGTGCCAGCAGCCTTCGACAGGGGGTGTCCGTTATGAACACTGAAGCTTTCTTT. Filled out from reference TRBV7-8 and TRBJ1-1, the complete variable domain reads GAGVSQSPRYKVAKRGQDVALRCDPISGHVSLFWYQQALGQGPEFLTYFQNEAQLDKSGLPSDRFFAERPEGSVSTLKIQRTQQEDSAVYLCASSLRQGVSVMNTEAFFGQGTRLTVV.

This clonotype was detected only a few times. This chain's CDR3 is CSALGTTNEKLFF. Written as DNA, the CDR3 is TGCAGCGCCTTAGGTACCACTAATGAAAAACTGTTTTTT. J is TRBJ1-4 and V is TRBV29-1; no firm D call. In germline, CDR1 is SQVTM, CDR2 ANQGSEA. This CDR3 is 13 amino acids long. Trimming removed 7 bases from V and 2 bases from J, with 11 bases in between. Variable domain in full (rest from reference TRBV29-1 and TRBJ1-4): SAVISQKPSRDICQRGTSLTIQCQVDSQVTMMFWYRQQPGQSLTLIATANQGSEATYESGFVIDKFPISRPNLTFSTLTVSNMSPEDSSIYLCSALGTTNEKLFFGSGTQLSVL.

At least ten counts were recorded for this clonotype. The rearrangement joins TRBV6-5 to TRBJ2-1; 12 positions agree with TRBD2. The CDR3 extends over 14 amino acids. V lost 0 bases and J lost 10; bases outside the gene matches: 1. Germline V gene sequence: CDR1 MNHEY, CDR2 SVGAGI. The chain's CDR3 is CASSYSGTSGEQFF. As DNA, the CDR3 is TGTGCCAGCAGTTACTCAGGGACTAGCGGGGAGCAGTTCTTC.

There are a few counts of this clonotype. The V gene is TRBV12-3 or TRBV12-4, the J gene TRBJ1-6; no definite D call. V was clipped by 4 bases and J by 9 bases, with 7 bases between them. The length of the CDR3 is 12 residues. The CDR3 reads CASSSDPSPLHF. The CDR3 DNA is TGTGCCAGCAGTTCCGATCCTTCACCCCTCCACTTT.

This clonotype turned up a few times. The chain has TRBV7-2 and TRBJ1-4; perhaps TRBD1 as D (6 bases). Trimming cost V 1 base and J 7 bases, with 10 bases left between them. This CDR3 comprises 14 residues. Germline V gene lookup returns CDR1 SGHTA and CDR2 FQGNSA. The CDR3 here is CASSLEGVVEKLFF. CDR3 coding DNA: TGTGCCAGCAGCTTAGAGGGGGTTGTTGAAAAACTGTTTTTT.

Here the CDR3 reads CSVQGRSNQPQHF. CDR3 DNA sequence: TGCAGCGTCCAGGGTAGGAGCAATCAGCCCCAGCATTTT. The chain joins TRBV29-1 to TRBJ1-5; possible D gene TRBD1, 5 bases. Trimming shortened V by 6 bases and J by 1 base, and 10 bases separated the two germline ends. The CDR3 has 13 amino acids. Germline assignment: CDR1 SQVTM and CDR2 ANQGSEA.

This clonotype was seen only a few times. The V gene is TRBV27, the J gene TRBJ2-1; a possible D gene is TRBD2 (5 bases). Trimming removed 3 bases at V and 4 bases at J, with 7 bases between. The CDR3 is 13 amino acids. The V gene's germline CDR1 is MNHEY and CDR2 SMNVEV (reference sequence). CDR3 residues: CASSFRGYNEQFF. The CDR3 DNA sequence: TGTGCCAGCAGTTTTCGGGGTTACAATGAGCAGTTCTTC.

This clonotype has a count of ten or more. The chain employs TRBV5-1 and TRBJ2-5; D is undetermined. Germline lookup yields CDR1 SGHRS and CDR2 YFSETQ. Trimming removed 4 bases from V and 4 bases from J, with 8 bases in between. The CDR3 totals 12 residues. The CDR3 nucleotides are TGCGCCAGCAGCGTTGGCGGAGAGACCCAGTACTTC. It codes for CASSVGGETQYF.

This clonotype was recorded a few times. The chain employs TRBV7-3 and TRBJ1-1; possibly TRBD1 for D (5 bases). Germline V CDR1 and CDR2: SGHTA, FQGTGA. CDR3 length equals 13 residues. Trimming cost V 4 bases and J 3 bases, with 9 bases left between them. CDR3 amino acids: CASSSSRDTEAFF. The CDR3 nucleotides read TGTGCCAGCAGCTCATCCAGGGACACTGAAGCTTTCTTT.